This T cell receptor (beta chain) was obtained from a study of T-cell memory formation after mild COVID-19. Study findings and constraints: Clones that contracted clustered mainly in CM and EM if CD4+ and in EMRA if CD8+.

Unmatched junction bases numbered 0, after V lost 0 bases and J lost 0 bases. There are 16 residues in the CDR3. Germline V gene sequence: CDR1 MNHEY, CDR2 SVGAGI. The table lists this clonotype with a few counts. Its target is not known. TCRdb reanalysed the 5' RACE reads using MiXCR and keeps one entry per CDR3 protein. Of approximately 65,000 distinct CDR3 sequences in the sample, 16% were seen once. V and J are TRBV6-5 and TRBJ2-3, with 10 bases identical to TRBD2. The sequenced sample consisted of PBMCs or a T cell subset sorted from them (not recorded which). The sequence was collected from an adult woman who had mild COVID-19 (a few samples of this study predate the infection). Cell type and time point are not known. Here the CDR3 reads CASSYSSGGSTDTQYF. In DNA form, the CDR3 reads TGTGCCAGCAGTTACTCTAGCGGGGGGAGCACAGATACGCAGTATTTT.